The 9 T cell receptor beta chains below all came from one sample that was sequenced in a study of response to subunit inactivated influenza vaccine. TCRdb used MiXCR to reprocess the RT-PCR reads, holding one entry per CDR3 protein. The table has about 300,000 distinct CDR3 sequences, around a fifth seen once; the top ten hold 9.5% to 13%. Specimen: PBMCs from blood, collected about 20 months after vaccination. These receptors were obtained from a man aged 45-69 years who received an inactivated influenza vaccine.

The CDR3 spells CASSKVYGQNNEKLFF. The CDR3 nucleotides read TGCGCCAGCAGCAAAGTCTATGGTCAAAATAATGAAAAACTGTTTTTT. The chain uses TRBV5-1 and TRBJ1-4; D uncertain. Germline CDR1 SGHRS, CDR2 YFSETQ. This CDR3 contains 16 residues. V was clipped by 4 bases and J by 4 bases, with 17 bases between them.

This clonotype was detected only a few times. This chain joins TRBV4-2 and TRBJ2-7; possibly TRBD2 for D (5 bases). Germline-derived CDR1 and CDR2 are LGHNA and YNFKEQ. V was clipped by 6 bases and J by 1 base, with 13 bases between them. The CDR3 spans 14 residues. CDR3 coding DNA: TGTGCCAGCAGGGCCATCGGGGAGTCCTACGAGCAGTACTTC. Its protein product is CASRAIGESYEQYF.

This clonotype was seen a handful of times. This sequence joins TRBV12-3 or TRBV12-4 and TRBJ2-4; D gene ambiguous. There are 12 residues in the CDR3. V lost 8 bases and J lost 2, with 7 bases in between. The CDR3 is CASSTSKNIQYF. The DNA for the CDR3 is TGTGCCAGCTCCACCTCCAAAAACATTCAGTACTTC.

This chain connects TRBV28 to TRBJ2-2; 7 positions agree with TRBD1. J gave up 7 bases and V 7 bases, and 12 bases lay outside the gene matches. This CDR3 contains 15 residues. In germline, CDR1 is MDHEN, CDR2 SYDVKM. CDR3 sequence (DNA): TGTGCCAGCAAGACAGACAGGGACAGAAACGGGGAGCTGTTTTTT. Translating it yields CASKTDRDRNGELFF.

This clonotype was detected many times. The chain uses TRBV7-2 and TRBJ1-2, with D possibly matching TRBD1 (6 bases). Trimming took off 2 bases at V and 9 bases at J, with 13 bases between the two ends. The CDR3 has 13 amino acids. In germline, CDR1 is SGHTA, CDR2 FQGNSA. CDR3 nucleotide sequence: TGTGCCAGCAGCTTATCACAGGGTAATCGCTACACCTTC. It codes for CASSLSQGNRYTF. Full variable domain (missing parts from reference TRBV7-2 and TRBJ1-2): GAGVSQSPSNKVTEKGKDVELRCDPISGHTALYWYRQSLGQGLEFLIYFQGNSAPDKSGLPSDRFSAERTGGSVSTLTIQRTQQEDSAVYLCASSLSQGNRYTFGSGTRLTVV.

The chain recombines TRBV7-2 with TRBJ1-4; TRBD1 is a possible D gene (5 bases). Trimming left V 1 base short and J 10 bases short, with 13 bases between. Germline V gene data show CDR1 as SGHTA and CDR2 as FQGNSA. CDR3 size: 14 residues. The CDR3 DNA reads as TGTGCCAGCAGCTTAGGGCAGGGAAAGGCAAAACTGTTTTTT. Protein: CASSLGQGKAKLFF.

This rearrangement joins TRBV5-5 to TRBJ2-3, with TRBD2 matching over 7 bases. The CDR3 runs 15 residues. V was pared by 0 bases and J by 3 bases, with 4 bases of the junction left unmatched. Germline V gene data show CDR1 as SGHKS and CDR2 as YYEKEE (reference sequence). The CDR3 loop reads CASSLGGRGTDTQYF. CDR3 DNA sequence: TGTGCCAGCAGCTTGGGGGGGAGGGGAACAGATACGCAGTATTTT.

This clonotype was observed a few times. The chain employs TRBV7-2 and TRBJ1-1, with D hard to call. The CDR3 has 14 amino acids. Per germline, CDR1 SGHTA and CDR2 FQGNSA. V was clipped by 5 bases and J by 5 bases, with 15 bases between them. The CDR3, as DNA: TGTGCCAGCAGCCCAGGACCCGGCGATACTGAAGCTTTCTTT. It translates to CASSPGPGDTEAFF.

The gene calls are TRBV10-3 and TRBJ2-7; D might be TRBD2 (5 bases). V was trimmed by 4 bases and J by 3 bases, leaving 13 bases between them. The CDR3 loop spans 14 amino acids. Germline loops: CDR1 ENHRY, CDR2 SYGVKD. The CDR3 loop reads CAISVTGSYYEQYF. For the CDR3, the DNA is TGTGCCATCAGTGTCACGGGATCGTACTACGAGCAGTACTTC.